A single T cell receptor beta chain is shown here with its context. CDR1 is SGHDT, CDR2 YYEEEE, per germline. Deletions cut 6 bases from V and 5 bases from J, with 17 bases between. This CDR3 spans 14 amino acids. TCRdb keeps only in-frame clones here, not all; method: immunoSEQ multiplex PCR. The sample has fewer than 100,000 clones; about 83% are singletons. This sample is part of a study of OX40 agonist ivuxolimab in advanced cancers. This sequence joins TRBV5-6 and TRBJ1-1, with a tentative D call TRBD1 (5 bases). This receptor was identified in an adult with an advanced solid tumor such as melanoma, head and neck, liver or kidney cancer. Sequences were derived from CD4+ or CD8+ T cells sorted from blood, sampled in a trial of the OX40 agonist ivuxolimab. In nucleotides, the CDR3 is TGTGCCAGCACAAGGGACGGACCCTCGACTGAAGCTTTCTTT. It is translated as CASTRDGPSTEAFF.